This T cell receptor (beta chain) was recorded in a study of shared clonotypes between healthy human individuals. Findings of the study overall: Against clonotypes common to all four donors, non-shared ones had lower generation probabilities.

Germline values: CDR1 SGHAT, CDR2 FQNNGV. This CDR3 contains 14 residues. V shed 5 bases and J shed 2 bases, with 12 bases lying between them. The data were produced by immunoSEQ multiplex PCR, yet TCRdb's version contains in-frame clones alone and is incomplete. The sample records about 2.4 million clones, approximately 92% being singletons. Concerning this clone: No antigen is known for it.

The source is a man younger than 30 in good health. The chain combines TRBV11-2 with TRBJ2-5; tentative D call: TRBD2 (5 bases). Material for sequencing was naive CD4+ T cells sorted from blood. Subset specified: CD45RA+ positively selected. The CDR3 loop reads CASSPRLIQETQYF. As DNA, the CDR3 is TGTGCCAGCAGCCCCAGACTAATACAAGAGACCCAGTACTTC.